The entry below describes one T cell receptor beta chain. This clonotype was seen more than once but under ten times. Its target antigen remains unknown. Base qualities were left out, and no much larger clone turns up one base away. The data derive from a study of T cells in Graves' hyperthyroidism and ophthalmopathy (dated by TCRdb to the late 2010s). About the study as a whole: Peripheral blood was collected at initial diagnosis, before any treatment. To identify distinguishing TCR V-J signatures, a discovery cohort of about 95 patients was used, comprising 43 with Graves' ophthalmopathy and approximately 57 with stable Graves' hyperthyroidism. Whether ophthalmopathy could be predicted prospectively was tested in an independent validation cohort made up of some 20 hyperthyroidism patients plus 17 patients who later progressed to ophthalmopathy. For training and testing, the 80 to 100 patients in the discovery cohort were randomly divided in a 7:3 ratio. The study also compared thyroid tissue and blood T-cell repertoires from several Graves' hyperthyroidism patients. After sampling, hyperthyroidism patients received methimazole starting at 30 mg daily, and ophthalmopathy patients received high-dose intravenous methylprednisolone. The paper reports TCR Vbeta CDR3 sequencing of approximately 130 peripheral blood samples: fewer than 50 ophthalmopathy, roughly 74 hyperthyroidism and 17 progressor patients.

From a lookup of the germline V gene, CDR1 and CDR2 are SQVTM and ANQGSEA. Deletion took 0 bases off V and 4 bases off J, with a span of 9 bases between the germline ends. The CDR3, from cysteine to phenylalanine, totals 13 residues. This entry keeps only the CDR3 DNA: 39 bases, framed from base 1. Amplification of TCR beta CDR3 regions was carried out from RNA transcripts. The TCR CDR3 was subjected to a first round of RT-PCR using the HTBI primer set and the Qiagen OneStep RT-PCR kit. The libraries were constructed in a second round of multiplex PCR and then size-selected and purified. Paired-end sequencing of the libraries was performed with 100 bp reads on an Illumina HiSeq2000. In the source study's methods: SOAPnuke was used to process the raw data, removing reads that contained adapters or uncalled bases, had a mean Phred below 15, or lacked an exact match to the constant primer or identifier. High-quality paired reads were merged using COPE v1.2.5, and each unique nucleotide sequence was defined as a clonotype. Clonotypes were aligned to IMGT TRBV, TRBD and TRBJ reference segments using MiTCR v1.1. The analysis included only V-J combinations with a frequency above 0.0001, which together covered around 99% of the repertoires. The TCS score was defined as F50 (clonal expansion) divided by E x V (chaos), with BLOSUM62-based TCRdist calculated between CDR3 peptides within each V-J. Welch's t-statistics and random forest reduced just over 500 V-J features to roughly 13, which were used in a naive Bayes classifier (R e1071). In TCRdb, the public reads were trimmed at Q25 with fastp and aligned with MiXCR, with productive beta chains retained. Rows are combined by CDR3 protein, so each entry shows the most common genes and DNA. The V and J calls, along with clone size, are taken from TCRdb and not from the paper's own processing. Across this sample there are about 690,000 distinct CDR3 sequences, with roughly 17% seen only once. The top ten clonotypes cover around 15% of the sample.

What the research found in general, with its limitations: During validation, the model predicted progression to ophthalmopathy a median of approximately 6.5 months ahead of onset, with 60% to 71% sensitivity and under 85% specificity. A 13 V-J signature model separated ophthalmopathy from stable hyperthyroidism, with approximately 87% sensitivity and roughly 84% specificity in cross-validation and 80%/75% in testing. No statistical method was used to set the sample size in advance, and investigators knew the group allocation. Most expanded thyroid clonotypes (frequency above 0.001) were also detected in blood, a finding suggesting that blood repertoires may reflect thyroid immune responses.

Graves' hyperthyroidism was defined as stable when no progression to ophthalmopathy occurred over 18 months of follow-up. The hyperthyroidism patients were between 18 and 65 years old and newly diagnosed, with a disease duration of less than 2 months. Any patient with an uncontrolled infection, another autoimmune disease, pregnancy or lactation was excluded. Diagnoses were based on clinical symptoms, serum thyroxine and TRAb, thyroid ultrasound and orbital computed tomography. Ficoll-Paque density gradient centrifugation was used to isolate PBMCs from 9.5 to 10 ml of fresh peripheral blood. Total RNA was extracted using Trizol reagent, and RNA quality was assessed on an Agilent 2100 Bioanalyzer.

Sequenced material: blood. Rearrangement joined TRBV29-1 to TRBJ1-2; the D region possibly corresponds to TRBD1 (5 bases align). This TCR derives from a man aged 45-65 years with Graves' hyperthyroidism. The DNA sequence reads TGCAGCGTTGAAGAGGCGGGGCGCTATGGCTACACCTTC. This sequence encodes CSVEEAGRYGYTF.